This TCR beta chain appears in the sequencing data of a study of cytomegalovirus exposure and HLA in healthy donors (dated by TCRdb to 2015 to 2018). A note on the overall study: An earlier analysis of some 550 of the donors reported about 250 Gb of sequence data and 117 million unique TCR beta sequences from about 180 million T cells. Along with the approximately 670-subject first cohort, a separate validation cohort of over a hundred different subjects was used. Because of strong linkage in the cohort, five DR-DQ haplotypes were treated as single units for association and clustering. In a later analysis, previously published TCR beta repertoires from more than 500 donors were re-analyzed and high-resolution HLA genotyping was added so that TCR occurrence patterns could be studied. Rather than using new phenotypic data, the later analysis identified candidate immune exposures from TCR beta sequences and from how often those sequences occurred across donors. To decide whether each TCR beta V gene segment behaved as functional or pseudogenic, an earlier analysis of approximately 620 of the donors relied on high-throughput TCR beta sequencing. To predict cytomegalovirus infection status, the study brought together high-throughput TCR immunosequencing, statistical association of individual TCRs with disease status, and machine learning. Of the approximately 400 genotyped donors, around 81% fell in the genetic ancestry cluster associated with self-reported Caucasian donors. The study aimed to test whether cataloging public T cell receptors could reveal signatures of past pathogen exposure. The study used immunosequencing to profile the T cell repertoires of 666 subjects and linked those repertoires to cytomegalovirus serostatus. Among over 350 genotyped donors of the cohort, an average of about 240,000 unique TCR beta nucleotide sequences were sequenced per donor, around 18% of them non-productive. The number of donors typed differed by locus, with 629-630 for A, B, C, DRB1 and DQB1, roughly 520 for DQA1, about 610 for DPA1, and some 440 for DPB1. All discovery cohort repertoires had been generated on a single sequencing platform. In a later genetic analysis, genome-wide SNP genotypes for about three fifths of the 666 donors were used, and that subset was treated as a discovery cohort. Class I and class II HLA loci were covered by the typing at four-digit resolution. Alongside the repertoire data, information on donor age, sex, ethnicity and CMV serostatus was compiled. Roughly 310 gigabases of sequencing data and tens of millions of unique TCR sequences were included in an early release covering 550 to 800 HLA-typed donors. Beyond this particular receptor, the publication reports: Because HLA typing was missing for some donors at each locus, association tests included only the typed subset. Most TCR sequences were seen in very few donors, while some public TCRs were found in many individuals. An earlier analysis of approximately 600 of the donors showed that most TCR beta V segments appeared in productive rearrangements either about 90% or about 30% of the time, which broadly matched IMGT annotations. A later analysis found that HLA-associated TCR beta chains were more clonally expanded and had lower generation probabilities than equally common non-associated chains. In this cohort, only TCR beta chains were sequenced, and detectable features were limited by the absence of alpha or paired-chain data. Some IMGT-functional V segments, including TRBV6-2 and TRBV6-3, could not be told apart with the 87-base-pair reads, so those segments were excluded. A later analysis reported that several top co-occurrence clusters appeared linked to parvovirus B19, influenza, CMV and Epstein-Barr virus. In vitro tests confirmed that three of the cytomegalovirus-associated TCR beta chains recognize cytomegalovirus antigens. In a later analysis, about 17,000 TCR beta sequences were associated with specific HLA alleles at a false discovery rate of 0.05. A later analysis found that TCR association rates varied across HLA loci, with DRB1 alleles showing the most associated TCRs and HLA-C alleles the fewest. The authors suggested that the approach could potentially be generalized to other disease states and immunological phenotypes. A further reported finding was that TCR beta sequences accurately predicted the HLA-A and HLA-B alleles for most subjects in the first cohort. When HLA alleles, especially DR and DQ, strongly co-occurred, attributing TCR associations to individual alleles was difficult. A later analysis found that most CMV-associated TCR beta chains appeared HLA-restricted, with HLA associations seemingly driven largely by CMV exposure. The classifier was reported to diagnose cytomegalovirus status with high specificity and sensitivity in both the original cohort and the validation cohort. Correlated functional status among segregating V segments might reflect linkage disequilibrium, but an unknown experimental factor could not be ruled out. Sequencing depth was assumed to be roughly uniform across donors in the presence/absence analyses, though that assumption may not hold. In a later genetic analysis, fewer N-insertions in productive TCRs were reported among donors in an Asian-associated ancestry cluster than the approximately 670-donor mean. A cluster of highly shared sequence variants was judged likely to represent a technical artifact of the sequencing pipeline. Because counts were too low, about 18 rarely observed V segments, including chromosome 9 orphons, were excluded from the earlier analysis of several hundred of the donors. V-gene and J-gene trimming of TCR beta chains was associated with a missense DCLRE1C variant in a later genetic analysis, and the association was replicated in an independent cohort. For the cohort, immune exposure information was limited to CMV serostatus. In the study, about 150 TCR beta chains were listed as associated with cytomegalovirus.

In regard to this clone: Its antigen is currently not known. Per-base quality was not reported, and no clone a single base away is much larger than it.

Libraries were prepared through the immunoSEQ multiplex PCR assay. The multiplex PCR relied on a mix of 60 forward primers for TCR Vbeta segments and 13 reverse primers for TCR Jbeta segments. The CDR3 region of rearranged TCR beta genes was amplified from genomic DNA by a multiplex PCR assay. The Illumina HiSeq System was used to sequence the amplified TCR beta libraries as 87-base-pair reads. In the authors' own workflow: A later analysis counted about 80 million unique TCR beta chains across the 666 repertoires, and around 9.9 million of these chains were shared by at least two donors. Raw reads were error-corrected and collapsed into unique sequences by a nearest-neighbor algorithm in which closely related sequences were merged to remove PCR and sequencing errors. CDR3 sequences were aligned to IMGT reference sequences to assign V, D and J gene segments. For a sequence to be retained, a match of at least six nucleotides was required to both a V gene segment and a J gene segment. Rearrangements were called productive when the CDR3 lacked stop codons and stayed in frame with V and J; all others were non-productive. CDR3 was defined according to IMGT convention as the region running from the second conserved V-encoded cysteine to the conserved J-encoded phenylalanine. The earlier analysis of fewer than 700 of the donors excluded sequences that lacked an unambiguous match to a single V gene segment. In an earlier analysis of several hundred of the donors, V segments were called functional above 56.7% productive rearrangements and were called segregating when the between-donor standard deviation exceeded 5%. To diagnose cytomegalovirus status from the catalog of TCR beta chain sequences, a statistical classification framework was built. A later analysis assigned V and J genes by comparing TCR nucleotide sequences with IMGT/GENE-DB human TR gene sequences. In a later analysis, CDR3 sequences and most-parsimonious VDJ recombination scenarios were assigned using the TCRdist pipeline. In a later analysis, each TCR beta chain was defined by its CDR3 amino acid sequence together with its V-gene family, and reads lacking a unique V-gene family were excluded. A later analysis removed 550 to 700 highly shared, low-generation-probability nucleotide sequences to deal with suspected cross-contamination and a sequencing artifact. In a later analysis, a clonal expansion index was calculated for each public chain from normalized within-repertoire ranks of inferred template counts. In a later analysis, generation probabilities were computed using a VDJ recombination model fitted to out-of-frame rearrangements, and the results were checked against IGoR. In a later analysis, TCR-TCR, TCR-HLA and TCR-CMV co-occurrence was scored with hypergeometric tests, and a repertoire-size bias correction was applied to TCR pairs. False discovery rates were estimated in a later analysis by permuting HLA or CMV assignments 20 times. In a later analysis, co-occurring TCRs were grouped with DBSCAN, and TCRdist sequence similarity was added when clustering was performed within HLA-allele-positive subsets. Repertoires with fewer than 30,000 or more than 120,000 public chains, plus five repertoires with anomalous nucleotide sharing, were excluded from co-occurrence clustering. Not all clones reach the TCRdb copy of this immuneACCESS table, which keeps in-frame sequences only. Checked studies attribute under half of the gap to unresolved V genes and leave the rest unexplained. V and J calls and clone size are given by that table; D and trimming were obtained from the DNA. This sample lists approximately 99,000 clones; roughly four fifths were detected once. Under 5.5% of the sample belongs to the ten largest clones.

Sequences SGHDN (CDR1) and FVKESK (CDR2) are obtained from the germline V gene. V loses 4 bases, J loses 7 bases, and the germline ends lie 10 bases apart. The CDR3, from cysteine to phenylalanine, totals 12 residues. Only the CDR3 region is kept as DNA, spanning 36 bases read in frame from base 1. The cohort was made up of 666 healthy bone marrow donors. At the time of sampling, every cohort member was nominally healthy, though immune exposures that went unrecorded were likely present. The donor was CMV seropositive and was included in the group of almost 300 seropositive cohort members. A peripheral blood sample was collected from each donor, and TCR beta sequencing was performed on peripheral blood mononuclear cells. The Qiagen DNeasy Blood Extraction Kit was used to extract genomic DNA from the blood cell samples.

This clonotype originated in a man between 35 and 55 years old in good health and CMV-seropositive. This chain joins TRBV14 to TRBJ1-2; no D gene is confidently identified. The specimen was PBMCs. The CDR3 here reads CASSPHPGGYTF. The nucleotide sequence is TGTGCCAGCAGCCCCCACCCGGGTGGCTACACCTTC.